What follows are 29 T cell receptor beta chains derived from one specimen sequenced in a study of blood T cells in healthy people across ages (dated by TCRdb to between 2015 and 2017). Preparation of the library involved 5' RACE. This sample was sequenced with an Illumina HiSeq 2500. A second PCR of about 6 to 11 cycles was performed with a sample-barcoded 5' primer and a J-beta primer mix. The raw public data were reprocessed by TCRdb itself: fastp quality trimming at Q25, MiXCR clonotype calling, in-frame beta chains only. Every entry covers one CDR3 protein and lists the most common genes and DNA from its rows. The table for this sample lists some 760,000 distinct CDR3 sequences; roughly 25% of them were counted only once. Together, the top ten hold 9.4% of the sample. These data also formed part of another study, on T cells of mothers and their children.

Material for sequencing was blood. All receptors come from a boy younger than 18 in good health.

This clonotype was observed a few times. The chain has TRBV2 and TRBJ2-7, with D perhaps matching TRBD2 (6 bases). The V gene's germline CDR1 is SNHLY and CDR2 FYNNEI. The CDR3 totals 14 residues. Trimming pared 4 bases from V and 4 bases from J, leaving 14 bases between. In DNA, the CDR3 is TGTGCCAGCAGTGGAACTAGCCTAATATACGAGCAGTACTTC. This translates into CASSGTSLIYEQYF.

The chain combines TRBV11-2 with TRBJ1-2; D is perhaps TRBD1 (6 bases). CDR1 is SGHAT, CDR2 FQNNGV, per germline. Trimming cost V 5 bases and J 0 bases, with 19 bases left between them. The CDR3 extends over 17 amino acids. CDR3 nucleotides: TGTGCCAGCAGCCCTTGGGCAGGGGATGCTACTAACTATGGCTACACCTTC. This sequence encodes CASSPWAGDATNYGYTF.

This clonotype was seen a few times. The V and J genes are TRBV5-1 and TRBJ1-5; D remains unclear. V dropped 3 bases and J dropped 5 bases, with 9 bases sitting between them. The CDR3 is made up of 13 amino acids. CDR1 and CDR2 (germline): SGHRS, YFSETQ. The CDR3 DNA follows: TGCGCCAGCAGCTATTTTCTCGATCAGCCCCAGCATTTT. This codes for CASSYFLDQPQHF.

This clonotype came up a few times. The chain joins TRBV10-3 to TRBJ2-5, with D tentatively TRBD1 (6 bases). The germline CDR1 and CDR2 sequences are ENHRY and SYGVKD. The CDR3 has 13 residues. Deletions cut 4 bases from V and 0 bases from J, with 6 bases between. The CDR3 loop is CAISGTDQETQYF. In DNA form, the CDR3 reads TGTGCCATCAGTGGGACAGACCAAGAGACCCAGTACTTC.

V is TRBV29-1 and J is TRBJ2-5; no clear D gene. The CDR3 has 11 amino acids. Trimming stripped 4 bases from V and 3 bases from J, with 6 bases between. Looked up from germline, CDR1 is SQVTM and CDR2 is ANQGSEA. CDR3 sequence: CSVVVEETQYF. The CDR3 DNA is TGCAGCGTTGTAGTCGAAGAGACCCAGTACTTC.

The J gene is TRBJ2-2, the V gene TRBV3-1; TRBD2 agrees at 7 bases. CDR1 is LGHDT and CDR2 is YNNKEL in the germline V gene (reference sequence). With 3 bases clipped from V and 2 bases from J, the junction kept 9 bases outside the gene matches. CDR3 length equals 17 residues. CDR3 DNA sequence: TGTGCCAGCAGCCAGGCGGTCGGGAGGCTAAACACCGGGGAGCTGTTTTTT. Residues: CASSQAVGRLNTGELFF.

CDR3 in amino acids: CASTPGAGEVRADVQYF. As DNA, the CDR3 is TGTGCCAGCACCCCCGGGGCGGGAGAGGTGAGGGCAGATGTGCAGTATTTT. The V call is TRBV12-3 or TRBV12-4, the J call TRBJ2-3; TRBD2 matches at 7 bases. V shed 7 bases and J 11 bases; nucleotides not matched to a gene: 24. The CDR3 runs 17 residues.

J is TRBJ2-5 and V is TRBV14; D not certain. The DNA end lines up better with TRBJ2-7; the J call may be wrong. The germline V gene encodes CDR1 SGHDN and CDR2 FVKESK. This CDR3 is built from 14 residues. Here the CDR3 DNA reads TGTGCCAGCAGCCCCGCAGGTACATTCCGCGAGCAGTACTTC. Its translation is CASSPAGTFREQYF.

This clonotype turned up a few times. This chain uses TRBV6-5 with TRBJ1-1, with 8 bases fitting TRBD1. Trimming removed 6 bases from V and 8 bases from J; junction bases left unmatched: 11. The CDR3 loop spans 14 amino acids. CDR1 is MNHEY, CDR2 SVGAGI, per germline. The chain's CDR3 is CASSQGAGGPEAFF. The CDR3 DNA reads as TGTGCCAGCAGCCAGGGGGCTGGAGGCCCCGAAGCTTTCTTT.

This clonotype occurred a few times. This sequence joins TRBV25-1 and TRBJ2-7; D might be TRBD2 (6 bases). Trimming left V 8 bases short and J 4 bases short, with 12 bases between. Germline loops: CDR1 MGHDK, CDR2 SYGVNS. The CDR3 is 12 residues long. The CDR3, as DNA: TGTGCCAGCGGCGGGGTCGGGTACGAGCAGTACTTC. This codes for CASGGVGYEQYF.

This clonotype occurred a few times. V and J are TRBV5-1 and TRBJ2-3, with 10 bases matching TRBD2. Germline CDR1 SGHRS, CDR2 YFSETQ. The CDR3 covers 15 residues. The V and J ends lost 4 bases and 4 bases, in that order; junction bases with no gene match: 6. CDR3 bases: TGCGCCAGCAGCCGACGGACTAGCGGCCCAGATACGCAGTATTTT. Translating it yields CASSRRTSGPDTQYF.

The chain recombines TRBV5-4 with TRBJ2-5; 9 bases are a match to TRBD1. The DNA end is more similar to TRBJ2-1, so the J call may be wrong. Germline V lookup: CDR1 SGHNT, CDR2 YYREEE (reference sequence). The CDR3 totals 17 residues. The CDR3: CASSLAPGQGHFNEQFF. The CDR3 region has the DNA TGTGCCAGCAGCTTAGCTCCGGGACAGGGCCATTTCAATGAGCAGTTCTTC.

V and J are TRBV6-4 and TRBJ1-2; 8 bases fit TRBD1. This CDR3 is built from 16 residues. Looked up from germline, CDR1 is MRHNA and CDR2 is SNTAGT. V trimming: 6 bases; J trimming: 2 bases; junction bases outside the gene matches: 11. This CDR3 is CASSDRGDVSNYGYTF. The DNA of the CDR3 is TGTGCCAGCAGCGACAGGGGCGACGTCTCCAACTATGGCTACACCTTC.

This clonotype occurred a few times. The chain links TRBV27 to TRBJ2-2, with 9 bases that match TRBD1. With V trimmed by 6 bases and J by 6 bases, 5 bases remained unmatched. Germline V gene data show CDR1 as MNHEY and CDR2 as SMNVEV (reference sequence). This CDR3 has 14 amino acids. CDR3: CASRTGQGPGELFF. The CDR3 nucleotides are TGTGCCAGCAGGACGGGACAGGGCCCCGGGGAGCTGTTTTTT.

Many counts were recorded for this clonotype. The junction departs from the called germline gene at one end, perhaps through a read error. The rearrangement uses TRBV5-1 and TRBJ2-1; 9 bases match TRBD1. This CDR3 is built from 15 residues. Per germline, CDR1 SGHRS and CDR2 YFSETQ. The CDR3 protein is CASSLGQGSYNEQFF. CDR3 DNA sequence: TGTGCCAGCAGCTTGGGACAGGGTTCCTACAATGAGCAGTTCTTC.

This clonotype turned up a few times. This sequence joins TRBV5-1 and TRBJ2-7, with unresolved D. This CDR3 is 13 amino acids long. V was cut by 1 base and J by 5 bases, with 10 bases left in between. Germline CDR1 is SGHRS and CDR2 is YFSETQ. This CDR3 is CASSLWLLNEQYF. The CDR3 coding sequence is TGCGCCAGCAGCTTGTGGCTATTGAACGAGCAGTACTTC.

This rearrangement joins TRBV20-1 to TRBJ2-7; possibly TRBD1 for D (6 bases). CDR1 is DFQATT and CDR2 is SNEGSKA in the germline V gene (reference sequence). The CDR3 runs to 15 residues. Trimming cost V 4 bases and J 2 bases, with 18 bases left between them. CDR3 amino acids: CSATSSVQGPYEQYF. Here the CDR3 DNA reads TGCAGTGCTACGAGCTCTGTACAGGGTCCCTACGAGCAGTACTTC.

The rearrangement uses TRBV28 and TRBJ1-5; a possible D gene is TRBD1 (5 bases). Deletions cut 3 bases from V and 5 bases from J, with 8 bases between. The CDR3 extends over 13 amino acids. Germline V CDR1 and CDR2: MDHEN, SYDVKM. CDR3 bases: TGTGCCAGCAGTTTCGACAGCCATCAGCCCCAGCATTTT. This gives the protein CASSFDSHQPQHF.

As concerns this clonotype: A junction boundary mismatches the germline segment, possibly from a read error. V gene TRBV7-7 combines with J gene TRBJ2-5; TRBD2 agrees at 12 bases. Germline values: CDR1 SSHAT, CDR2 FNYEAQ (reference sequence). This CDR3 is 17 amino acids long. The CDR3 DNA sequence: TGTGCTAGCAGCAAGGGACTAGCGGGTCTTTTGGAAGAGACCCAGTACTTC. Its protein is CASSKGLAGLLEETQYF.

This clonotype was observed a few times. The chain carries TRBV18 and TRBJ1-2, with D unresolved. The CDR3 has 15 amino acids. Trimming removed 0 bases from V and 4 bases from J, with 12 bases in between. Germline values: CDR1 KGHSH, CDR2 LQKENI. The CDR3 DNA follows: TGTGCCAGCTCACCACCGAACAGTGCCGTCTATGGCTACACCTTC. As protein: CASSPPNSAVYGYTF.

This chain links TRBV7-2 with TRBJ2-1, with no clear D. The CDR3 consists of 15 residues. Trimming stripped 4 bases from V and 1 base from J, with 11 bases between. The germline V gene has CDR1 SGHTA and CDR2 FQGNSA. The CDR3 DNA reads TGTGCCAGCAGCTCAGTGAAGTGGTCCTACAATGAGCAGTTCTTC. Its protein product is CASSSVKWSYNEQFF.

J is TRBJ2-5 and V is TRBV20-1; a possible D gene is TRBD2 (6 bases). The CDR3 sequence is 17 residues long. V lost 3 bases, J lost 1 base, and 21 bases lay in between. Germline CDR1 and CDR2: DFQATT and SNEGSKA (reference sequence). The CDR3 spells CSARDFGGAVVQETQYF. The CDR3 region has the DNA TGCAGTGCTAGGGATTTTGGAGGGGCTGTTGTCCAAGAGACCCAGTACTTC.

This sequence joins TRBV4-2 and TRBJ2-3, with a tentative D call TRBD2 (6 bases). The germline V gene encodes CDR1 LGHNA and CDR2 YNFKEQ. The CDR3 runs 16 residues. The V end was cut by 4 bases, the J end by 2 bases, with 16 bases between. The DNA for the CDR3 is TGTGCCAGCAGCCCCTACCGGGCGGGGAACACAGATACGCAGTATTTT. The encoded protein is CASSPYRAGNTDTQYF.

The rearrangement joins TRBV28 to TRBJ1-5, with TRBD1 as a possible D gene (5 bases). The germline V gene encodes CDR1 MDHEN and CDR2 SYDVKM. Trimming pared 8 bases from V and 4 bases from J, leaving 9 bases between. This CDR3 spans 12 amino acids. The CDR3 is CASYRGNQPQHF. Here the CDR3 DNA reads TGTGCCAGCTATCGGGGGAATCAGCCCCAGCATTTT.

This clonotype has more than one count but fewer than ten. The V and J genes are TRBV6-6 and TRBJ2-5; perhaps TRBD2 as D (6 bases). The end of the DNA fits TRBJ2-1 better, so the J call may be wrong. Germline V lookup: CDR1 MNHNY, CDR2 SVGAGI (reference sequence). There are 16 residues in the CDR3. In nucleotides, the CDR3 is TGTGCCAGCAGTTACCTACGGGAGACCCCCTACAATGAGCAGTTCTTC. Its protein product is CASSYLRETPYNEQFF.

The rearrangement uses TRBV12-3 or TRBV12-4 and TRBJ2-3, with D hard to call. The CDR3 has 16 amino acids. The germline V and J ends were trimmed by 6 bases and 2 bases, with 18 bases remaining between them. The CDR3 sequence: CASSPTGGPDTDTQYF. DNA for the CDR3: TGTGCCAGCAGCCCCACGGGTGGCCCTGACACAGATACGCAGTATTTT.

V gene TRBV7-2 combines with J gene TRBJ2-6; TRBD1 might be the D (6 bases). Germline CDR1 reads SGHTA; CDR2 reads FQGNSA. Trimming pared 1 base from V and 0 bases from J, leaving 16 bases between. This CDR3 comprises 19 residues. CDR3 in DNA: TGTGCCAGCAGCTTAGTAGTCGGGCAGGGGAGCTCTGGGGCCAACGTCCTGACTTTC. Translation: CASSLVVGQGSSGANVLTF.

The DNA of the CDR3 is TGCAGCGTCTTAATCCCGACAGCTAACACTGAAGCTTTCTTT. Translation gives CSVLIPTANTEAFF. This sequence joins TRBV29-1 and TRBJ1-1; tentative D call: TRBD1 (5 bases). Per the germline V gene, CDR1 is SQVTM and CDR2 is ANQGSEA. CDR3 length: 14 amino acids. With 6 bases removed from V and 2 bases from J, the gap between germline ends came to 16 bases.

This clonotype has a handful of counts. V gene TRBV20-1 combines with J gene TRBJ2-7, with a possible D match to TRBD2 (6 bases). TRBJ2-1 explains the end of the DNA better; the J call may be wrong. Germline V gene sequence: CDR1 DFQATT, CDR2 SNEGSKA (reference sequence). The CDR3 extends over 15 amino acids. The CDR3: CSARPPSGLDNEQFF. The CDR3 DNA reads TGCAGTGCTAGGCCGCCGAGCGGGTTAGACAATGAGCAGTTCTTC.